This T cell receptor (beta chain) derives from a study of blood T cell repertoires in COVID-19 (dated by TCRdb to 2018 to 2020). Looking at the study overall: Collaborator samples came from the United States, Italy and Spain and covered acute and convalescent phases of COVID-19. The prospective study material was composed of cDNA or gDNA derived from T cells, B-cell-depleted T cells, or PBMCs. The dataset comprised deeply sampled blood TCRbeta repertoires from subjects exposed to, actively infected with, or recovered from COVID-19. The repertoires were released in a freely available public database intended as a resource for research on the immune response to SARS-CoV-2. The samples were drawn from the first 160 participants of the ongoing ImmuneRACE study and from more than 1,000 subjects provided by 6 global collaborators. Nearly every sample came with metadata listing a de-identified subject ID, COVID-19 status, age in years and sex. Where available, HLA class I and class II types were taken from metadata supplied by the sample provider and were not determined by assay-based typing. The research as a whole found: The quantity of clinical and demographic metadata differed by source and by participant and was supplied without curation.

Collaborating institutions collected whole blood in K2EDTA tubes following their own protocols. For TCRbeta analysis, collaborators shipped samples in one of three forms: frozen whole blood, isolated PBMCs, or DNA extracted from either of those sample types. Regarding this clone: This clone's antigen is unknown. Within one base of it there is no much larger clone, and no base qualities were kept.

The CDR1 and CDR2 encoded by the germline V gene (reference sequence) are LGHDT and YNNKEL. The CDR3 runs 16 amino acids, cysteine and phenylalanine included. Only the CDR3 DNA stays, 48 bases, in frame from base 1. V and J lose 1 base and 0 bases, and a span of 10 bases separates them. TCRbeta CDR3 regions were amplified from genomic DNA using the immunoSEQ Assay, a bias-controlled multiplex PCR. Per the authors' processing: The number of nucleated cells in each sample was estimated from the amplification of reference gene primers within the assay. To quantify the absolute abundance of each unique TCRbeta CDR3 rearrangement, sequence reads were collapsed and filtered. Productive Simpson clonality was computed per sample as the square root of Simpson's diversity index over productive rearrangements. TCRdb carries this immuneACCESS record with in-frame sequences only. Its versions omit some clonotypes, under half of them owing to an unresolved V gene in the studies checked, with the rest unexplained. The V and J calls and the clone size are those of that table, but D and trimming were determined from the DNA. The sample data list approximately 270,000 clones, and about 86% of these were observed just once. The top ten clonotypes cover approximately 1.4% of the sample.

The clonotype was recovered from an elderly man with acute or convalescent COVID-19. The sequenced sample was peripheral blood. The rearranged chain carries TRBV3-1 (or the pseudogene TRBV3-2) and TRBJ2-4; TRBD2 might be the D gene, on 5 matching bases. The sequenced DNA is TGTGCCAGCAGCCAAGTTGGGAGTCTAGCCAAAAACATTCAGTACTTC. Its coded protein is CASSQVGSLAKNIQYF.